The sequence of this T cell receptor beta chain was determined in a study of T cells after yellow fever vaccination. A 5'RACE template-switching step, the method used to make TCR cDNA, added a universal primer site and UMIs. TCRdb fed the 5' RACE reads into MiXCR, producing one record per CDR3 protein. This sample has more than 120,000 distinct CDR3 sequences, with roughly 8% found just once. A note on this clonotype: What it binds is unknown. A junction end diverges from the germline sequence, so it may reflect a read error.

Broader study findings: Some clonotypes, a small share, were shared between CD4 and CD8 compartments. The secondary T-cell response peaked on day 5, not day 15, but was weaker.

Germline loops: CDR1 DFQATT, CDR2 SNEGSKA (reference sequence). The CDR3 is 17 residues long. The sample was CD4+ T cells sorted from PBMCs, taken 5 days after the yellow fever booster vaccination. The rearrangement links TRBV20-1 to TRBJ2-1; a weak D match, TRBD2 (5 bases). This clonotype was obtained from a man between 25 and 39 years old who received the YFV17D yellow fever vaccine. CDR3 DNA: TGCTGTGCTCCAGCGATCGGCGGCGGGCCTAGGTTGAATGAGCAGTTCTTC. It translates to CCAPAIGGGPRLNEQFF.